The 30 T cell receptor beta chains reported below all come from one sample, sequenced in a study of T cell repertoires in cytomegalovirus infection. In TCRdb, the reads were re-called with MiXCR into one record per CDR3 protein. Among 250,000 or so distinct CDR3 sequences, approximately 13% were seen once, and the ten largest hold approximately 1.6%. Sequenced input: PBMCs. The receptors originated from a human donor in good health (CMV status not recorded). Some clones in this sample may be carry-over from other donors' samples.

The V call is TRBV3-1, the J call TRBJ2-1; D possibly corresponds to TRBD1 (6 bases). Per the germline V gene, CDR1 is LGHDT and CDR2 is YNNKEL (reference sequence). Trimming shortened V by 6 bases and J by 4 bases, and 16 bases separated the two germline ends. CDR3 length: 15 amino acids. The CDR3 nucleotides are TGTGCCAGCAGTATCACAAAAGGGGGTTACAATGAGCAGTTCTTC. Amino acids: CASSITKGGYNEQFF.

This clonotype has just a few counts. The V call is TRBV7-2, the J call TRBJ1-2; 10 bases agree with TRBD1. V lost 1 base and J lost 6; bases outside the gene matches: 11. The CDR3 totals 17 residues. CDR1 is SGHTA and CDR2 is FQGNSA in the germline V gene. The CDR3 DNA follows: TGTGCCAGCAGCTTAGTGGGCCGGACAGGGGGTCGGGATGGCTACACCTTC. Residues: CASSLVGRTGGRDGYTF.

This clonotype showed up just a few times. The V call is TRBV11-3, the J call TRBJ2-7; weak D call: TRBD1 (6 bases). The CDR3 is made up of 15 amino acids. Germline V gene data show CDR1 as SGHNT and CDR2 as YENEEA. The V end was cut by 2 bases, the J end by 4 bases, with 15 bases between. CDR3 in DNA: TGTGCCAGCAGCTTACTTGGGGGCCAGGGGTACGAGCAGTACTTC. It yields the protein CASSLLGGQGYEQYF.

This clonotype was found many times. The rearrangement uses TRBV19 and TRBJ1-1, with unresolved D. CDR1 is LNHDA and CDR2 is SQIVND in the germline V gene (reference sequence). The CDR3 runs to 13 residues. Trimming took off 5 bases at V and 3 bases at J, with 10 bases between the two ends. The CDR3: CASSVHRDTEAFF. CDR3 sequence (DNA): TGTGCCAGTAGTGTGCACCGGGACACTGAAGCTTTCTTT.

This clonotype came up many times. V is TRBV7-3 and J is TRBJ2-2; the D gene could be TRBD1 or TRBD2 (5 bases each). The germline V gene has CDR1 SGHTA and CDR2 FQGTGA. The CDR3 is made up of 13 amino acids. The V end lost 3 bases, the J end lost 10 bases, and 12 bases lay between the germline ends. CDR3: CASSLRGGEELFF. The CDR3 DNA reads TGTGCCAGCAGCTTGAGGGGCGGAGAGGAGCTGTTTTTT.

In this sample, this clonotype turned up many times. CDR3 sequence: CASSSRAGLSTDTQYF. CDR3 DNA: TGTGCCAGCAGCTCCCGAGCGGGGCTAAGCACAGATACGCAGTATTTT. The chain combines TRBV7-3 with TRBJ2-3, with 7 bases fitting TRBD2. The germline gives CDR1 SGHTA, CDR2 FQGTGA. With 4 bases clipped from V and 0 bases from J, the junction kept 7 bases outside the gene matches. There are 16 residues in the CDR3.

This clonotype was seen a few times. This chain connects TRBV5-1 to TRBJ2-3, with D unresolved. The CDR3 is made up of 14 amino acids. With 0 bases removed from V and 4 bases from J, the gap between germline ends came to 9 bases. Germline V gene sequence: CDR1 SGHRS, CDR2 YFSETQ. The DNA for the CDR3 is TGCGCCAGCAGCTTGGGACTGTCTTCAGATACGCAGTATTTT. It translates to CASSLGLSSDTQYF.

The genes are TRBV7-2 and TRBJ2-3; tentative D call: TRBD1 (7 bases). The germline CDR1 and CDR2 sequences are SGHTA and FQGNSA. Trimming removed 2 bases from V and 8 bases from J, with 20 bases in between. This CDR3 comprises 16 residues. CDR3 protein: CASSLSRTGPGATQYF. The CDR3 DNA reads TGTGCCAGCAGCTTAAGCCGGACAGGTCCGGGGGCTACGCAGTATTTT.

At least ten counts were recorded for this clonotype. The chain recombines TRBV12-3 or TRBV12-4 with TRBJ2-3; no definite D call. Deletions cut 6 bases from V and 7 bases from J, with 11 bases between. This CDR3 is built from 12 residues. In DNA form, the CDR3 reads TGTGCCAGCAGGAAGGACCAGAATACGCAGTATTTT. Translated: CASRKDQNTQYF.

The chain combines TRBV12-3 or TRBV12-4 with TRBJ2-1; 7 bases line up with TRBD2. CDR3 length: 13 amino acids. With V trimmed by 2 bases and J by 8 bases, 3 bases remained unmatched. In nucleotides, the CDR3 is TGTGCCAGCAGTTTATCGGGGAGGGATGAGCAGTTCTTC. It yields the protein CASSLSGRDEQFF.

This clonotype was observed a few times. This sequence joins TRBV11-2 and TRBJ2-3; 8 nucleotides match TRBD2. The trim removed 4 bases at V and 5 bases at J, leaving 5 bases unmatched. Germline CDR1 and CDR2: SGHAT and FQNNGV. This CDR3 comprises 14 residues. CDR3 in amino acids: CASSSVAGRDTQYF. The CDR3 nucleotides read TGTGCCAGCAGCTCGGTAGCGGGACGAGATACGCAGTATTTT.

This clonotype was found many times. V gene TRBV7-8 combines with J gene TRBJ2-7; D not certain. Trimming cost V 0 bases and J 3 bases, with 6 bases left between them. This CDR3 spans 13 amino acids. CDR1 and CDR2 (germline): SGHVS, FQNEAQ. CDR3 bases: TGTGCCAGCAGCTTAGCGACACGCTACGAGCAGTACTTC. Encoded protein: CASSLATRYEQYF.

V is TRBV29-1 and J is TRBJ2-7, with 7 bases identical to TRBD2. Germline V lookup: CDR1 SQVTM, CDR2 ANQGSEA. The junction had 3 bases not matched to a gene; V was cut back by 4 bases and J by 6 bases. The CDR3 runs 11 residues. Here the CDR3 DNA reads TGCAGCGTTGCCGGGACTACCGAGCAGTACTTC. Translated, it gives CSVAGTTEQYF.

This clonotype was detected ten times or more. The CDR3 coding sequence is TGTGCCAGTAGAGTACAAGAGGGGGCCAACGTCCTGACTTTC. Residues: CASRVQEGANVLTF. The V gene is TRBV19, the J gene TRBJ2-6; D remains unclear. The CDR3 consists of 14 residues. Germline V gives CDR1 LNHDA, CDR2 SQIVND (reference sequence). V shed 6 bases and J shed 4 bases, with 10 bases lying between them.

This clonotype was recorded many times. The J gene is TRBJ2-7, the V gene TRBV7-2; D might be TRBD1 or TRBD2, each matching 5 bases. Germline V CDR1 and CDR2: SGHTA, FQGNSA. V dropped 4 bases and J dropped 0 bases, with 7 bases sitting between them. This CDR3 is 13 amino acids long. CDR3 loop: CASSSGPSYEQYF. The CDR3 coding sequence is TGTGCCAGCAGCTCGGGACCCTCCTACGAGCAGTACTTC.

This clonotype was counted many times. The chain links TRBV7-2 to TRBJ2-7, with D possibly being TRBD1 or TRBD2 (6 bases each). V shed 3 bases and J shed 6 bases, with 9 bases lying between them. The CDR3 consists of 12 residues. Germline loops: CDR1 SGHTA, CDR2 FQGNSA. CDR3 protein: CASSFRGLEQYF. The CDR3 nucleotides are TGTGCCAGCAGCTTTCGGGGGCTCGAGCAGTACTTC.

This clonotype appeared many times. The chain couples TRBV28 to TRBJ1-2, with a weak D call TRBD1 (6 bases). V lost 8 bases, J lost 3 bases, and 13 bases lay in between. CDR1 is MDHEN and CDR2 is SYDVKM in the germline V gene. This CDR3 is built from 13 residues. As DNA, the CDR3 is TGTGCCAGCTTCCCACAGGGCCACTATGGCTACACCTTC. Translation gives CASFPQGHYGYTF.

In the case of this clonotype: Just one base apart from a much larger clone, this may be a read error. CDR3 DNA sequence: TGCAGCGTTACCAGAAGGGGGGGGACAGAAGAAGCTTTCTTT. Its translation: CSVTRRGGTEEAFF. The chain is built from TRBV29-1 and TRBJ1-1, with TRBD1 identical over 7 bases. The CDR3 totals 14 residues. The V and J ends lost 5 bases and 8 bases, in that order; junction bases with no gene match: 14. CDR1 and CDR2 from the germline V gene are SQVTM and ANQGSEA.

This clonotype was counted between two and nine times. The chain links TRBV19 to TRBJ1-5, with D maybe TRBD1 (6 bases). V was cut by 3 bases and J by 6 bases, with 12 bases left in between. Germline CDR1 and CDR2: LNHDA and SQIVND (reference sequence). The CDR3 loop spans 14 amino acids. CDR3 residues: CASSMSGAGQPQHF. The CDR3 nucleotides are TGTGCCAGTAGTATGTCAGGGGCAGGTCAGCCCCAGCATTTT.

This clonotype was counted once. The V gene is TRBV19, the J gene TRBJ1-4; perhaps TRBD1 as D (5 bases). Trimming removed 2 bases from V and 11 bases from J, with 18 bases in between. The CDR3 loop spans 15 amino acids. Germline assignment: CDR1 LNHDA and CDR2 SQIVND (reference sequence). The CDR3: CASSILARGTNKLFF. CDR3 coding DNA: TGTGCCAGTAGTATACTTGCGCGGGGGACGAATAAACTGTTTTTT.

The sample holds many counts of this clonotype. CDR3 loop: CASSQPASGSTDTQYF. CDR3 in DNA: TGCGCCAGCAGCCAACCGGCTAGCGGGAGCACAGATACGCAGTATTTT. V gene TRBV4-3 combines with J gene TRBJ2-3, with TRBD2 matching over 8 bases. The V segment lost 2 bases and the J segment 0 bases; nucleotides outside the gene matches: 4. This CDR3 comprises 16 residues. Germline loops: CDR1 LGHNA, CDR2 YSLEER.

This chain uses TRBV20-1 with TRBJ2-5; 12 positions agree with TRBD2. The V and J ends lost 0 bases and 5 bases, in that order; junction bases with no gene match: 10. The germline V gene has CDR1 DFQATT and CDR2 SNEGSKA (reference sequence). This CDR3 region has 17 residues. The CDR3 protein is CSARDPRTSGVMETQYF. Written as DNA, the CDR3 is TGCAGTGCTAGAGATCCCCGGACTAGCGGGGTCATGGAGACCCAGTACTTC.

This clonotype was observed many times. The CDR3 bases are TGTGCCAGCAGTCCCAGCGGGGGACCTGACTACGAGCAGTACTTC. Amino acid sequence: CASSPSGGPDYEQYF. The chain joins TRBV7-2 to TRBJ2-7; 8 nucleotides agree with TRBD2. CDR1 is SGHTA and CDR2 is FQGNSA in the germline V gene. The length of the CDR3 is 15 residues. V lost 6 bases, J lost 3 bases, and 10 bases stayed unmatched.

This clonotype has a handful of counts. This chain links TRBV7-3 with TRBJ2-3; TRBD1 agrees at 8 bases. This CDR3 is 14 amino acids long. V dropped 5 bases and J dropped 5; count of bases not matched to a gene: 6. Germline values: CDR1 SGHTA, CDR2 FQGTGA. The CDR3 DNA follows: TGTGCCAGCAGCCTCAGGACAGGGATAGATACGCAGTATTTT. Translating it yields CASSLRTGIDTQYF.

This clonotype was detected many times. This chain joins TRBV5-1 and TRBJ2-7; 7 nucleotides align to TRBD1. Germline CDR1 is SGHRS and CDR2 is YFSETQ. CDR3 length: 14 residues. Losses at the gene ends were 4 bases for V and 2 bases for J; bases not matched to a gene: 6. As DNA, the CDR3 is TGCGCCAGCAGCCCGGGACAGAGCCCCTACGAGCAGTACTTC. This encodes CASSPGQSPYEQYF.

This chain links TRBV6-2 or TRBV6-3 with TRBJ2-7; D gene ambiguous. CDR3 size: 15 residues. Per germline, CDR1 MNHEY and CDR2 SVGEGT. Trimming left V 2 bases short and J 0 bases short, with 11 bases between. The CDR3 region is CASSYAGEFSYEQYF. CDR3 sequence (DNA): TGTGCCAGCAGTTACGCAGGCGAGTTCTCCTACGAGCAGTACTTC.

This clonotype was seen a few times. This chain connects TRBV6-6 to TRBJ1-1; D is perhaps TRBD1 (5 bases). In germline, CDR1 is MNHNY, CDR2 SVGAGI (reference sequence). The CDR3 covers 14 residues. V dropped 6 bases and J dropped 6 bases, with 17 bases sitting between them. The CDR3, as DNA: TGTGCCAGCAGCAATTCGGGGCGGGGCCCTGAAGCTTTCTTT. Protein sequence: CASSNSGRGPEAFF.

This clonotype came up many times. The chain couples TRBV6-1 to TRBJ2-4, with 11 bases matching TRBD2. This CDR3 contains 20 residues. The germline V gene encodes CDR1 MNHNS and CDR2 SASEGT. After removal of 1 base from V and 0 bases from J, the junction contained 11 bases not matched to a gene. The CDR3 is CASSEDRRLAGPIAKNIQYF. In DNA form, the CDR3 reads TGTGCCAGCAGTGAAGACCGGCGACTAGCGGGACCTATAGCCAAAAACATTCAGTACTTC.

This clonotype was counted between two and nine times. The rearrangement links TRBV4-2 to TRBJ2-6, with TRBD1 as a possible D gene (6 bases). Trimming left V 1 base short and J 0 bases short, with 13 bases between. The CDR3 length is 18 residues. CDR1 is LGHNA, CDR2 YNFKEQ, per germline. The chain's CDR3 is CASSQVVAGASGANVLTF. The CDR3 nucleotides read TGTGCCAGCAGCCAAGTCGTGGCAGGGGCCTCTGGGGCCAACGTCCTGACTTTC.

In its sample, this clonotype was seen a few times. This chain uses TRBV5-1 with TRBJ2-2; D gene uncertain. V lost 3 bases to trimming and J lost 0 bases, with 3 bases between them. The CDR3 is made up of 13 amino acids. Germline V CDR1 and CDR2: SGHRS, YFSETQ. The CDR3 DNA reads TGCGCCAGCAGCTCTTCGAACACCGGGGAGCTGTTTTTT. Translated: CASSSSNTGELFF.